This TCR beta chain was captured in a study of glioma-infiltrating T cells. Overall study results and limits: Tissue-blood divergence was below expectation in non-neoplastic patients, above in gliomas. Tissue and blood shared very few CDR3 sequences.

Per germline, CDR1 MRHNA and CDR2 SNTAGT. The CDR3 loop spans 13 amino acids. V was pared by 6 bases and J by 1 base, with 9 bases between. Amplification of TCR alpha and beta CDR3 regions from RNA used iRepertoire nested multiplex PCR. One-step reverse transcription and amplification started from approximately 100-400 ng of tissue mRNA or PBMC total RNA. In TCRdb, the multiplex PCR reads were re-called with MiXCR into one record per CDR3 protein. The data show roughly 100,000 distinct CDR3 sequences, under 30% seen once. This clonotype was counted many times. The antigen is unknown. This receptor was obtained from a human donor with low-grade glioma or glioblastoma, undergoing nonglioma brain surgery, or in good health (not recorded which). This chain links TRBV6-4 with TRBJ1-1; no clear D gene. The sample was glioma tissue, nonneoplastic brain tissue, or PBMCs (not recorded which). The CDR3 here is CASSIQANTEAFF. Here the CDR3 DNA reads TGTGCCAGCAGCATACAAGCGAACACTGAAGCTTTCTTT.